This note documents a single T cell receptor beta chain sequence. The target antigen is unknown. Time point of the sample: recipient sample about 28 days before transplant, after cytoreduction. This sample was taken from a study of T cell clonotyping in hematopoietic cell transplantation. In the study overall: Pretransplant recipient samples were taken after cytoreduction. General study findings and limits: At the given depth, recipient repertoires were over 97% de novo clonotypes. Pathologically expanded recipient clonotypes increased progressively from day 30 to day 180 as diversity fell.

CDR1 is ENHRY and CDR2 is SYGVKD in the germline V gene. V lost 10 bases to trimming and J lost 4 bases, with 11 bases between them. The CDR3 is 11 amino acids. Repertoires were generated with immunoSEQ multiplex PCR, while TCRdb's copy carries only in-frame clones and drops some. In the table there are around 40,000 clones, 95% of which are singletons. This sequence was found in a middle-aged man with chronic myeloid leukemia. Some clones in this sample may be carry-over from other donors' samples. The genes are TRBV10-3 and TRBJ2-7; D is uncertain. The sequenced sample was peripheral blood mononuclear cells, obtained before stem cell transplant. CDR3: CATSDDYEQYF. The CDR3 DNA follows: TGTGCCACCTCGGACGATTACGAGCAGTACTTC.